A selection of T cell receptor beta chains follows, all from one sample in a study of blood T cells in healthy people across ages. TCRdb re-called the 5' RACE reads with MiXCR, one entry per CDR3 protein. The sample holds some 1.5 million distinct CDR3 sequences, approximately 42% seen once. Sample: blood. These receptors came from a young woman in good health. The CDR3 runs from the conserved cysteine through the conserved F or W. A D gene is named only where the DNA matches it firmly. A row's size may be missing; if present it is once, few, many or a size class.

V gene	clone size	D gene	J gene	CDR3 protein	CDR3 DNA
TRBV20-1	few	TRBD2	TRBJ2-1	CSARQSGRAHNEQFF	TGCAGTGCTAGACAAAGCGGGAGGGCCCACAATGAGCAGTTCTTC
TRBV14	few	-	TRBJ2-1	CASSQWGSGYNEQFF	TGTGCCAGCAGCCAATGGGGTAGCGGCTACAATGAGCAGTTCTTC
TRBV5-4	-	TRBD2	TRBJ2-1	CASGPPSTSGSNEQFF	TGTGCCAGCGGTCCCCCGTCGACTAGCGGGAGCAATGAGCAGTTCTTC
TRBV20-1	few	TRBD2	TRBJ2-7	CSARPGWGTSGYEQYF	TGCAGTGCTAGGCCTGGTTGGGGGACTAGCGGCTACGAGCAGTACTTC
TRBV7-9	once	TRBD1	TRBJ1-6	CASSPAGTVNEPLHF	TGTGCCAGCAGCCCCGCCGGGACAGTCAATGAACCCCTCCACTTT
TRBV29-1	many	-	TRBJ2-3	CSVDKGGGSGDTQYF	TGCAGCGTTGATAAGGGAGGGGGCTCGGGAGATACGCAGTATTTT
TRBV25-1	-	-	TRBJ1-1	CASSEYQGVGHPEAFF	TGTGCCAGCAGTGAATACCAGGGCGTAGGGCACCCTGAAGCTTTCTTT
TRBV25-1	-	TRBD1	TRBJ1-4	CTSSEYIGQGTLELFF	TGTACCAGCAGTGAATATATCGGACAGGGGACCCTGGAACTGTTTTTT
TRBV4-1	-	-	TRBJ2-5	CASSQEGADWETQYF	TGCGCCAGCAGCCAAGAAGGGGCAGATTGGGAGACCCAGTACTTC
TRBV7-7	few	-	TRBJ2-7	CASSRLSPRQVRRQYF	TGTGCTAGCAGCCGCTTATCCCCGAGACAGGTAAGGAGGCAGTACTTC
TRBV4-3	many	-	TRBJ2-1	CASSHGYDSSYNEQFF	TGCGCCAGCAGCCACGGCTACGATAGCTCCTACAATGAGCAGTTCTTC
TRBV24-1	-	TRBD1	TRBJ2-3	CATSETGTGSTDTQYF	TGTGCCACCAGTGAGACCGGGACAGGGAGCACAGATACGCAGTATTTT
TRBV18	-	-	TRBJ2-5	CASSPRQGMETQYF	TGTGCCAGCTCACCACGGCAGGGGATGGAGACCCAGTACTTC
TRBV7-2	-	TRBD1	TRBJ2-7	CASSLSWDRDYNEQYF	TGTGCCAGCAGCTTGTCCTGGGACAGGGACTACAATGAGCAGTACTTC
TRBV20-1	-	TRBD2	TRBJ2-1	CSARTSTSLNEQFF	TGCAGTGCTCGAACATCGACTAGCCTCAATGAGCAGTTCTTC
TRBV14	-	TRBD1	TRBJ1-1	CASSKGGTGRTEAFF	TGTGCCAGCAGCAAAGGGGGCACCGGTCGGACTGAAGCTTTCTTT
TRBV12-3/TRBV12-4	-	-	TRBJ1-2	CASSFNSLDGYTF	TGTGCCAGCAGTTTCAACAGCCTCGATGGCTACACCTTC
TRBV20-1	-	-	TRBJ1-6	CSARRGGASYNSPLHF	TGCAGTGCTAGAAGGGGGGGCGCTTCCTATAATTCACCCCTCCACTTT
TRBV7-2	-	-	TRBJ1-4	CASSPTQIGANEKLFF	TGTGCCAGCAGCCCCACACAGATAGGGGCAAATGAAAAACTGTTTTTT
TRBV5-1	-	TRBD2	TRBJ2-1	CASSWGTSGNEQFF	TGCGCCAGCAGCTGGGGGACTAGCGGCAATGAGCAGTTCTTC
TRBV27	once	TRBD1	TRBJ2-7	CAPPRDSVFEQYF	TGTGCCCCGCCCCGGGACAGTGTGTTCGAGCAGTACTTC
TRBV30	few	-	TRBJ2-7	CAWSVGRYSYEQYF	TGTGCCTGGAGTGTAGGCAGGTACTCCTACGAGCAGTACTTC
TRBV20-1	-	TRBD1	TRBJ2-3	CSATGTGRIDTQYF	TGCAGTGCTACCGGGACAGGCCGTATTGATACGCAGTATTTT
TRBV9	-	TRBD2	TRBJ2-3	CACSVALRLANYTDTQYF	TGTGCCTGCAGCGTAGCCCTAAGACTAGCGAATTACACAGATACGCAGTATTTT
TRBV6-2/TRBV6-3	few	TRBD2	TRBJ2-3	CASSYSIRRGGRADTQYF	TGTGCCAGCAGTTACTCGATCCGGCGGGGGGGCCGCGCAGATACGCAGTATTTT
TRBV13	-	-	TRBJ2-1	CASSYPGAKANEQFF	TGTGCCAGCAGCTATCCAGGGGCGAAGGCCAATGAGCAGTTCTTC
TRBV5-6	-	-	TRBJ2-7	CASSKASASSYEQYF	TGTGCCAGCAGCAAAGCTAGCGCGAGCTCCTACGAGCAGTACTTC
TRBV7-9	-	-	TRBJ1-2	CASSPSGIGGYTF	TGTGCCAGCAGCCCGAGTGGGATCGGTGGCTACACCTTC
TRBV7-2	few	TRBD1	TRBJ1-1	CASNLRDRNTEAFF	TGTGCCAGCAACCTAAGGGACAGGAACACTGAAGCTTTCTTT
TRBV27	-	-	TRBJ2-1	CASSTGQTWNEQFF	TGTGCCAGCAGCACCGGCCAAACTTGGAATGAGCAGTTCTTC
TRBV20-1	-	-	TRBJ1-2	CSARVQHRDSYGYTF	TGCAGTGCTAGAGTTCAACACAGGGATAGCTATGGCTACACCTTC
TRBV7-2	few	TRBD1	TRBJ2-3	CASSLGSRGTGFAGDTQYF	TGTGCCAGCAGCTTAGGTTCCCGGGGGACAGGGTTTGCTGGAGATACGCAGTATTTT
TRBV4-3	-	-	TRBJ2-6	CASSQALVRAFSGANVLTF	TGCGCCAGCAGCCAGGCTCTAGTGCGGGCGTTCTCTGGGGCCAACGTCCTGACTTTC
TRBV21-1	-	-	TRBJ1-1	CASTRVGSTGGTEAFF	TGTGCCAGCACCCGAGTAGGGTCGACAGGCGGGACTGAAGCTTTCTTT
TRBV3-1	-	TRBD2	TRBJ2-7	CASSRPGLVPDEQYF	TGTGCCAGCAGCCGACCCGGACTAGTTCCTGATGAGCAGTACTTC
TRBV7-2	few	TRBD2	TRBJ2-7	CASSLRSGTSGYEQYF	TGTGCCAGCAGCTTACGTTCCGGGACTAGCGGTTACGAGCAGTACTTC
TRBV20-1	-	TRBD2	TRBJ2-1	CSASSGRNEQFF	TGCAGTGCTAGTAGCGGGAGGAATGAGCAGTTCTTC
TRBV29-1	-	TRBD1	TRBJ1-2	CSVEPVGTGGLYGYTF	TGCAGCGTTGAACCTGTAGGGACAGGGGGTCTATATGGCTACACCTTC
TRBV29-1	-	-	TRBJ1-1	CSVGSSGAGTEAFF	TGCAGCGTTGGAAGTAGTGGGGCAGGCACTGAAGCTTTCTTT
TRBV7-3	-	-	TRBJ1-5	CASSFTRQADNQPQHF	TGTGCCAGCAGCTTCACCCGACAGGCGGACAATCAGCCCCAGCATTTT
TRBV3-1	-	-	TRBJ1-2	CASSQETPGTNYGYTF	TGTGCCAGCAGCCAAGAAACCCCCGGGACCAACTATGGCTACACCTTC
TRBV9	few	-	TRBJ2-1	CASSVRGVSEQFF	TGTGCCAGCAGCGTCCGGGGCGTGAGTGAGCAGTTCTTC
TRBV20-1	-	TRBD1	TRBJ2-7	CSARDRVGQGYEQYF	TGCAGTGCTAGAGACAGGGTCGGACAGGGCTACGAGCAGTACTTC
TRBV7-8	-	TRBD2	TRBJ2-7	CASSLVGLGSYEQYF	TGTGCCAGCAGCTTAGTGGGACTAGGCTCCTACGAGCAGTACTTC
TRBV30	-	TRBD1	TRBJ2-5	CAWSVAGGTETQYF	TGTGCCTGGAGTGTAGCAGGGGGCACTGAGACCCAGTACTTC
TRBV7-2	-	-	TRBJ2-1	CASSRGRGSLYNEQFF	TGTGCCAGCAGCCGTGGCCGGGGGTCCCTCTACAATGAGCAGTTCTTC
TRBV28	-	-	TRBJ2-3	CASSSQAGWEGTDTQYF	TGTGCCAGCAGTTCCCAGGCGGGGTGGGAGGGCACAGATACGCAGTATTTT
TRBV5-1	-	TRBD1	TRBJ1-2	CASSPSSMTGSYGYTF	TGCGCCAGCAGTCCTTCGTCCATGACAGGGAGCTATGGCTACACCTTC
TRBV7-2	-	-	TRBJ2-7	CAIKQPSGPQYF	TGTGCCATCAAGCAGCCTTCGGGGCCTCAGTACTTC
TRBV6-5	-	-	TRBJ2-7	CASSYGGLTYNEQYF	TGTGCCAGCAGTTACGGGGGATTGACCTACAATGAGCAGTACTTC
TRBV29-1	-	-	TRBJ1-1	CSVEGSLGHLNTEAFF	TGCAGCGTTGAAGGATCGTTAGGGCACCTGAACACTGAAGCTTTCTTT
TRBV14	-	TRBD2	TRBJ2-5	CASSHLTGTIQETQYF	TGTGCCAGCAGCCACCTAACCGGGACTATCCAAGAGACCCAGTACTTC
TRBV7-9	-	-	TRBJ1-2	CASSLAAGTNYGYTF	TGTGCCAGCAGCTTAGCGGCGGGAACTAACTATGGCTACACCTTC
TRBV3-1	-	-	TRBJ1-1	CASKAGRSRDTEAFF	TGTGCCAGCAAAGCAGGGAGATCTAGAGACACTGAAGCTTTCTTT
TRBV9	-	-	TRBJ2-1	CASSVVGTPDSEQFF	TGTGCCAGCAGCGTAGTAGGGACTCCCGACTCAGAGCAGTTCTTC
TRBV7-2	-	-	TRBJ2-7	CASSPPRGTLSYEQYF	TGTGCCAGCAGCCCCCCCAGGGGCACCCTCTCCTACGAGCAGTACTTC
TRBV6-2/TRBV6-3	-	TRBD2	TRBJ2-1	CASSPMNGRDYNEQFF	TGTGCCAGCAGCCCTATGAACGGGAGGGACTACAATGAGCAGTTCTTC